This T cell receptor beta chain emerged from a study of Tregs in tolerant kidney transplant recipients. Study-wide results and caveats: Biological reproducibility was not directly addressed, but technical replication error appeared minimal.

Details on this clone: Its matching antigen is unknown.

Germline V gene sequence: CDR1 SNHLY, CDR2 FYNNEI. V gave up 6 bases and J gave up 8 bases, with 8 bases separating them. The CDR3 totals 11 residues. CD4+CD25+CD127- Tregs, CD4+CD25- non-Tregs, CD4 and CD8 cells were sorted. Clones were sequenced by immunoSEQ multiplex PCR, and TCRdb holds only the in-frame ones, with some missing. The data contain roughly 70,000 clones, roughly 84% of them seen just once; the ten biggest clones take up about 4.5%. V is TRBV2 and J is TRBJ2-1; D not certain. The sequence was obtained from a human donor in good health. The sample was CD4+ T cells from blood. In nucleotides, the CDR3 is TGTGCCAGCAGCCCAGTCGATGAGCAGTTCTTC. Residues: CASSPVDEQFF.